The source of this TCR beta chain is a study of T cell changes during pregnancy in multiple sclerosis. Profiled with immunoSEQ multiplex PCR; TCRdb holds only in-frame clones, not every one. The data show approximately 52,000 clones, about 92% seen once. Germline V lookup: CDR1 MDHEN, CDR2 SYDVKM. With 6 bases clipped from V and 8 bases from J, the junction kept 14 bases outside the gene matches. There are 16 residues in the CDR3. The receptor's source is a female donor with multiple sclerosis, enrolled in a pregnancy study. The material was CD4+ T cells from peripheral blood mononuclear cells, obtained in the third trimester of pregnancy. The rearrangement links TRBV28 to TRBJ2-3, with 10 positions matching TRBD2. DNA for the CDR3: TGTGCCAGCAGAAACCTAGCGGGAGAGGTCTCCGGTACGCAGTATTTT. Its translation: CASRNLAGEVSGTQYF. The full variable domain, rest sourced from reference TRBV28 and TRBJ2-3, is DVKVTQSSRYLVKRTGEKVFLECVQDMDHENMFWYRQDPGLGLRLIYFSYDVKMKEKGDIPEGYSVSREKKERFSLILESASTNQTSMYLCASRNLAGEVSGTQYFGPGTRLTVL.